This T cell receptor beta chain is drawn from a study of T cells in localized non-small cell lung cancer. Whole-study results and caveats: Only one tumor region was sequenced, so heterogeneity remains possible. Uninvolved neighboring lung showed the greatest T cell clonality, exceeding tumor. Adjacent lung had a median roughly 53 of the 100 largest tumor clones.

TCRdb's table, derived via immunoSEQ multiplex PCR, lists solely in-frame clones and lacks some. In the table there are roughly 24,000 clones, 80% to 90% of which are singletons. This clone was recorded only once. Antigen unknown. CDR3 length: 14 residues. V was pared by 3 bases and J by 10 bases, with 3 bases of the junction left unmatched. Germline-derived CDR1 and CDR2 are SGHTA and FQGTGA. This rearrangement joins TRBV7-3 to TRBJ1-6; 10 nucleotides line up with TRBD1. Sequences were derived from peripheral blood, sampled before any cancer treatment. This clonotype was sampled from a woman aged 35 to 70 with stage I lung adenocarcinoma. CDR3 DNA sequence: TGTGCCAGCAGCTTGGGGACAGGGGCCTCACCCCTCCACTTT. Translation gives CASSLGTGASPLHF.